Sequencing of this T cell receptor (beta chain) was carried out in a study of blood T cell repertoires in COVID-19. For the study at large: COVID-19 samples collected from the United States, Italy and Spain covered acute and convalescent phases.

Per the study methods: The authors estimated nucleated cell counts from reference gene primer amplification. Produced via immunoSEQ multiplex PCR; TCRdb's table is partial and in-frame only. V and J calls and clone size come straight from that table; D and trimming were deduced from the DNA. This sample has approximately 100,000 clones, with roughly 81% found just once. Germline V lookup: CDR1 LNHDA, CDR2 SQIVND (reference sequence). Trimming took 3 bases from V and 0 from J, leaving 9 bases between them. The CDR3 covers 14 residues. This chain connects TRBV19 to TRBJ2-7, with a tentative D call TRBD1 (6 bases). The receptor was isolated from a human donor in a cohort sampled during active COVID-19. The sequenced sample consisted of peripheral blood. The CDR3, as DNA: TGTGCCAGTAGTATGCTGGACAGCTCCTACGAGCAGTACTTC. Translation: CASSMLDSSYEQYF.